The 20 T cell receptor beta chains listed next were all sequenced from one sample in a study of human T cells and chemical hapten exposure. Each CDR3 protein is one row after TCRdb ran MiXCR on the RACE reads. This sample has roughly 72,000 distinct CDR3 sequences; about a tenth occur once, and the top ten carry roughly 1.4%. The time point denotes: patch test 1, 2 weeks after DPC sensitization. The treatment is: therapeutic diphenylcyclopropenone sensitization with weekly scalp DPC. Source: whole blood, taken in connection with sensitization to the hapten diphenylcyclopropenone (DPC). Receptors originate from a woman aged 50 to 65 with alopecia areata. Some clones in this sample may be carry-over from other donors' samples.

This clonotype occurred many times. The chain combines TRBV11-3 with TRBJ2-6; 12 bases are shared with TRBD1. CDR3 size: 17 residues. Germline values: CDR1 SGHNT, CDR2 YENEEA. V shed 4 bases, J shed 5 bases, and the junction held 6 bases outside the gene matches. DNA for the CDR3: TGTGCCAGCAGCTCAGGGACAGGGGGCGCCTGGGCCAACGTCCTGACTTTC. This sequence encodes CASSSGTGGAWANVLTF.

The CDR3 nucleotides read TGTGCCAGCAGCTTAGCGCAAGGAGTCGGCACAGATACGCAGTATTTT. It codes for CASSLAQGVGTDTQYF. The chain has TRBV7-9 and TRBJ2-3; D ambiguous. The V end was cut by 0 bases, the J end by 1 base, with 11 bases between. The germline CDR1 and CDR2 sequences are SEHNR and FQNEAQ (reference sequence). The CDR3 has 16 residues.

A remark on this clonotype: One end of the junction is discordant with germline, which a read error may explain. The CDR3: CGGQGATGEAFF. CDR3 in DNA: TGTGGGGGACAGGGGGCTACTGGTGAAGCTTTCTTT. The chain has TRBV29-1 and TRBJ1-1; 12 nucleotides align to TRBD1. Germline loops: CDR1 SQVTM, CDR2 ANQGSEA. This CDR3 contains 12 residues.

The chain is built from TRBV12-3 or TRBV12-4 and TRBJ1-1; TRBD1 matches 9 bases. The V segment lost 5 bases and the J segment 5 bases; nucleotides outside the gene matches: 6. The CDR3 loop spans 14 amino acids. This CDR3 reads CASSRGQGRTEAFF. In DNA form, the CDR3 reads TGTGCCAGCAGTCGGGGACAGGGTAGAACTGAAGCTTTCTTT.

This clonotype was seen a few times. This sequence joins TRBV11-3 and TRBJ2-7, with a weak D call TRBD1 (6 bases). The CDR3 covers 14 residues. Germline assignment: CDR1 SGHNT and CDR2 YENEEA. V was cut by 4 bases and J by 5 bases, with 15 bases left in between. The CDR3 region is CASSSGQSSDEQYF. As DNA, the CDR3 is TGTGCCAGCAGCTCCGGACAGTCTTCCGACGAGCAGTACTTC. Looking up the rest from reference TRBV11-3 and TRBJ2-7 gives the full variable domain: EAGVVQSPRYKIIEKKQPVAFWCNPISGHNTLYWYLQNLGQGPELLIRYENEEAVDDSQLPKDRFSAERLKGVDSTLKIQPAELGDSAVYLCASSSGQSSDEQYFGPGTRLTVT.

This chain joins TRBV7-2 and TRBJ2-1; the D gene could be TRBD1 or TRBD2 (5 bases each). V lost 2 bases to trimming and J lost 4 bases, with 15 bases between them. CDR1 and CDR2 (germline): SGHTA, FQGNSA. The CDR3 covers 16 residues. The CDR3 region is CASSLSRGAGYNEQFF. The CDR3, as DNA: TGTGCCAGCAGCTTATCGAGGGGCGCCGGGTACAATGAGCAGTTCTTC. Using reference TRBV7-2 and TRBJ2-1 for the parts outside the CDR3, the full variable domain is GAGVSQSPSNKVTEKGKDVELRCDPISGHTALYWYRQSLGQGLEFLIYFQGNSAPDKSGLPSDRFSAERTGGSVSTLTIQRTQQEDSAVYLCASSLSRGAGYNEQFFGPGTRLTVL.

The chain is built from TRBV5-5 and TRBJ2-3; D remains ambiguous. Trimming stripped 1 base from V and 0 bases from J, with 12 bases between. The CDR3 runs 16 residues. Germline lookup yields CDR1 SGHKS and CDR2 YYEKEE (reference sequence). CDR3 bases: TGTGCCAGCAGCTTGCAAGGTTGGGCTAGCACAGATACGCAGTATTTT. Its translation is CASSLQGWASTDTQYF.

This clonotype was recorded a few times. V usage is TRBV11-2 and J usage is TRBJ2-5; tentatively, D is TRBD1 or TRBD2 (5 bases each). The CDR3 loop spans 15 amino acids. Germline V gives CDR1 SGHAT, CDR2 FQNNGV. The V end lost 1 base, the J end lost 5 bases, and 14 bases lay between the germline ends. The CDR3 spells CASSLGGPRTETQYF. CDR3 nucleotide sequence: TGTGCCAGCAGCTTAGGGGGACCGCGTACGGAGACCCAGTACTTC.

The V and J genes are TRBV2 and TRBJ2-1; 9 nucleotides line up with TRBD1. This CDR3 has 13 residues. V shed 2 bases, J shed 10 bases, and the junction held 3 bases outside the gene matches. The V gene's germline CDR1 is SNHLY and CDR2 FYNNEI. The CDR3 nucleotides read TGTGCCAGCAGTGAAAACAGGGGGCCGGAGCAGTTCTTC. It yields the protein CASSENRGPEQFF.

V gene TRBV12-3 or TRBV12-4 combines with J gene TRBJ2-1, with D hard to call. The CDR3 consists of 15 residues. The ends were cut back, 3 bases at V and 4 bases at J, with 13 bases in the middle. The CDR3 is CASSFDSDVYNEQFF. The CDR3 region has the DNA TGTGCCAGCAGTTTCGATTCTGACGTTTACAATGAGCAGTTCTTC.

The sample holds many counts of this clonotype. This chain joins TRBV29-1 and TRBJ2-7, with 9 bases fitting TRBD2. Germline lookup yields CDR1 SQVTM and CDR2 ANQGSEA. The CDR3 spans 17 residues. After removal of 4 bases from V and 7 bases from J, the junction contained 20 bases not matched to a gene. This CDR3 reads CSVGVLAGSRRDGEQYF. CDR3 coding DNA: TGCAGCGTTGGAGTCCTAGCGGGGAGCCGCCGGGATGGGGAGCAGTACTTC.

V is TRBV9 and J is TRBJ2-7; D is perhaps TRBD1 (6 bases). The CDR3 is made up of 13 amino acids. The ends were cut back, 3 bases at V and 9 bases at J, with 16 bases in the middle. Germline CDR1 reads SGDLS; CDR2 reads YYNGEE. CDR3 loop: CASSAGQYLWQYF. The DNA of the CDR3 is TGTGCCAGCAGCGCAGGACAGTACTTGTGGCAGTACTTC. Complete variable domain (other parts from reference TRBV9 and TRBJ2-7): DSGVTQTPKHLITATGQRVTLRCSPRSGDLSVYWYQQSLDQGLQFLIQYYNGEERAKGNILERFSAQQFPDLHSELNLSSLELGDSALYFCASSAGQYLWQYFGPGTRLTVT.

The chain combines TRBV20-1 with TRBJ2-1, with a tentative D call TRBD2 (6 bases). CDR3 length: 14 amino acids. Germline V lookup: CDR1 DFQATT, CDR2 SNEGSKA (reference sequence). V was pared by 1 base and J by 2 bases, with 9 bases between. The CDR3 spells CSARAGLTYNEQFF. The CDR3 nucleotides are TGCAGTGCTAGAGCGGGACTTACCTACAATGAGCAGTTCTTC.

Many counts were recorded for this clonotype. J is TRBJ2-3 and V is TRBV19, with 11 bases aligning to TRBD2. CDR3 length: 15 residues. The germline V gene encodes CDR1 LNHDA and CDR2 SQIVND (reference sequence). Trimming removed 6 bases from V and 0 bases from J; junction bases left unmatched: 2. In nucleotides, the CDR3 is TGTGCCAGTAGCCGACTAGCGGGAAGCACAGATACGCAGTATTTT. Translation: CASSRLAGSTDTQYF.

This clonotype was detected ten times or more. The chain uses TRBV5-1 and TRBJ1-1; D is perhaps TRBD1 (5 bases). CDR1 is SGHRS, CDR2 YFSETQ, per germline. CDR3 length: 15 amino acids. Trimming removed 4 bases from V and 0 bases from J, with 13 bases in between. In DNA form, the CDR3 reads TGCGCCAGCAGCCAATCACAGGTTATGAACACTGAAGCTTTCTTT. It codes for CASSQSQVMNTEAFF.

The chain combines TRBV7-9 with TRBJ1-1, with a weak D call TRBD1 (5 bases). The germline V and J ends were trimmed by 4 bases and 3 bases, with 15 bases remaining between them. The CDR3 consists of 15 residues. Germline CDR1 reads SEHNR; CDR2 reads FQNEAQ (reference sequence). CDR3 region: CASSSVGGGYTEAFF. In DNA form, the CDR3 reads TGTGCCAGCAGCTCGGTTGGTGGGGGGTACACTGAAGCTTTCTTT.

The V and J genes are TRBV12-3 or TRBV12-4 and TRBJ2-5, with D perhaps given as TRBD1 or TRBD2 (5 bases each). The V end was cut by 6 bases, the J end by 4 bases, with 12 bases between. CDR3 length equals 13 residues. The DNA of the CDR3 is TGTGCCAGCAGGAGGGGAGTTCGAGAGACCCAGTACTTC. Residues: CASRRGVRETQYF.

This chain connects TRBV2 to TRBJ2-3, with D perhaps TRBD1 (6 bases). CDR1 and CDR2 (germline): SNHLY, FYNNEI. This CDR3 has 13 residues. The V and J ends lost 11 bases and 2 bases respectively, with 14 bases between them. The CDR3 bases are TGTGCCTCAGAGGGGGAGTACACAGATACGCAGTATTTT. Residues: CASEGEYTDTQYF. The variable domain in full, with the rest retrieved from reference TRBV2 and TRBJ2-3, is EPEVTQTPSHQVTQMGQEVILRCVPISNHLYFYWYRQILGQKVEFLVSFYNNEISEKSEIFDDQFSVERPDGSNFTLKIRSTKLEDSAMYFCASEGEYTDTQYFGPGTRLTVL.

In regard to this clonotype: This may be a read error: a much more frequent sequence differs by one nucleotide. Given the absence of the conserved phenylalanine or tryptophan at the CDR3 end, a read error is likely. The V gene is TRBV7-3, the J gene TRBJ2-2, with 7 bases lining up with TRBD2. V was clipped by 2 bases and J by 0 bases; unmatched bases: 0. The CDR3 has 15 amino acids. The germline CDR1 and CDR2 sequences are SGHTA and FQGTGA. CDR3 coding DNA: TGTGCCAGCAGCTTACTAGCGGCGAACACCGGGGAGCTGTTTTCT. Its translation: CASSLLAANTGELFS.

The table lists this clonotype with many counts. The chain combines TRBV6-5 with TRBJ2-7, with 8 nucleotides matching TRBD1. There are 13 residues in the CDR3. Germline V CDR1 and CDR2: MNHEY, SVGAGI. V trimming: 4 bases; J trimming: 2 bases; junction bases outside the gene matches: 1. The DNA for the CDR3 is TGTGCCAGCAGTTCGGACAGGGCCTACGAGCAGTACTTC. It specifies CASSSDRAYEQYF.